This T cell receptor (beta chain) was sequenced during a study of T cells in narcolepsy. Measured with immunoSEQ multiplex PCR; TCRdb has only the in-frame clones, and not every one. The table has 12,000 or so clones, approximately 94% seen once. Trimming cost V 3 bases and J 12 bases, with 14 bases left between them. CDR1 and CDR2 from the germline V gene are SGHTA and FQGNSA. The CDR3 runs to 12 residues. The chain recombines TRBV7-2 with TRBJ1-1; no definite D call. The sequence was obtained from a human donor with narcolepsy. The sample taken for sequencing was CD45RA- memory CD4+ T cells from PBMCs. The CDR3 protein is CASSLVFGVTFF. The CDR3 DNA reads TGTGCCAGCAGCTTGGTTTTTGGGGTTACTTTCTTT.